Listed here are 13 T cell receptor beta chains from one sample, sequenced in a study of shared clonotypes between healthy human individuals. Assay used: immunoSEQ multiplex PCR; TCRdb lists only in-frame clones, some missing. The sample holds under 650,000 clones, roughly 95% seen once. Source material: naive CD4+ T cells sorted from blood. Subset of the sample: CD45RA+ positively selected. The receptors stem from a woman aged 25 to 39 in good health.

The V gene is TRBV6-1, the J gene TRBJ2-1; 7 bases fit TRBD1. The CDR3 runs to 14 residues. Germline V gene lookup returns CDR1 MNHNS and CDR2 SASEGT. The V gene end was trimmed by 5 bases and the J gene end by 0 bases; junction bases not matched to a gene: 1. The CDR3 DNA is TGTGCCAGCAGTTCAGGGGGCTCCTACAATGAGCAGTTCTTC. Translated: CASSSGGSYNEQFF.

This sequence joins TRBV10-3 and TRBJ2-7, with a tentative D call TRBD2 (6 bases). Germline CDR1 ENHRY, CDR2 SYGVKD. The CDR3 is made up of 16 amino acids. V was clipped by 4 bases and J by 3 bases, with 19 bases between them. The DNA of the CDR3 is TGTGCCATCAGTGTGGGGGGAAGCGGGTCTAACTACGAGCAGTACTTC. It codes for CAISVGGSGSNYEQYF.

V is TRBV11-2 and J is TRBJ2-5; D ambiguous. The end of the DNA fits TRBJ2-7 better, so the J call may be wrong. The CDR3 length is 12 residues. Germline CDR1 and CDR2: SGHAT and FQNNGV. CDR3 nucleotides: TGTGCCAGCAGCCCAACTTCCTACGAGCAGTACTTC. Its protein is CASSPTSYEQYF.

The chain links TRBV28 to TRBJ1-2, with D hard to call. Looked up from germline, CDR1 is MDHEN and CDR2 is SYDVKM. There are 14 residues in the CDR3. V was pared by 1 base and J by 6 bases, with 12 bases between. The CDR3 reads CASSLSAGGNGYTF. For the CDR3, the DNA is TGTGCCAGCAGTTTATCGGCAGGAGGGAATGGCTACACCTTC.

The V gene is TRBV30, the J gene TRBJ1-3; D perhaps matches TRBD1 (6 bases). With 5 bases removed from V and 4 bases from J, the gap between germline ends came to 6 bases. From germline, CDR1 is GTSNPN and CDR2 SVGIG (reference sequence). The CDR3 is 11 residues long. The CDR3 bases are TGTGCCTGGGGACAGGGAAACACCATATATTTT. Protein: CAWGQGNTIYF.

CDR3 loop: CASSLEGYEQYF. In DNA, the CDR3 is TGCGCCAGCAGCCTCGAGGGCTACGAGCAGTACTTC. This chain links TRBV4-1 with TRBJ2-7; perhaps TRBD2 as D (5 bases). Germline CDR1 is MGHRA and CDR2 is YSYEKL. Trimming pared 4 bases from V and 3 bases from J, leaving 7 bases between. This CDR3 has 12 residues.

This rearrangement joins TRBV11-3 to TRBJ1-5; D perhaps matches TRBD1 (6 bases). Germline CDR1 and CDR2: SGHNT and YENEEA. V gave up 9 bases and J gave up 5 bases, with 23 bases separating them. The CDR3 loop spans 16 amino acids. CDR3 protein: CAREIPGARRDQPQHF. As DNA, the CDR3 is TGTGCCAGAGAAATACCGGGGGCTCGCCGAGATCAGCCCCAGCATTTT.

The V gene is TRBV7-2, the J gene TRBJ2-7; the D call may be TRBD1 or TRBD2 (6 bases each). V lost 5 bases to trimming and J lost 7 bases, with 21 bases between them. Germline V lookup: CDR1 SGHTA, CDR2 FQGNSA. The CDR3 runs to 15 residues. Here the CDR3 reads CASSQGGLAVYEQYF. The CDR3 nucleotides read TGTGCCAGCAGCCAAGGGGGGCTAGCAGTTTATGAGCAGTACTTC.

The chain uses TRBV7-9 and TRBJ2-1, with D uncertain. This CDR3 region has 13 residues. V was shortened by 5 bases and J by 5 bases, with 10 bases between the two germline ends. Germline CDR1 is SEHNR and CDR2 is FQNEAQ (reference sequence). CDR3 coding DNA: TGTGCCAGCAGCCAGGACCGGGACAATGAGCAGTTCTTC. Translating gives CASSQDRDNEQFF.

The gene calls are TRBV5-1 and TRBJ2-1, with D perhaps matching TRBD2 (6 bases). CDR1 and CDR2 (germline): SGHRS, YFSETQ. The CDR3 runs 15 residues. Trimming removed 1 base from V and 4 bases from J, with 12 bases in between. The DNA for the CDR3 is TGCGCCAGCAGCTTGAGTAGCGGAGTATACAATGAGCAGTTCTTC. The encoded protein is CASSLSSGVYNEQFF.

The rearrangement joins TRBV6-5 to TRBJ2-1, with D possibly TRBD1 on 6 matching bases. Between the trimmed V and J ends, which lost 4 bases and 0 bases, there was a span of 13 bases. The length of the CDR3 is 16 residues. CDR1 is MNHEY, CDR2 SVGAGI, per germline. The CDR3 DNA is TGTGCCAGCAGTTGGGGGACACCGAGCTCCTACAATGAGCAGTTCTTC. Protein product: CASSWGTPSSYNEQFF.

In regard to this clone: Other DNA sequences in the sample encode the same CDR3. V gene TRBV28 combines with J gene TRBJ2-7, with 10 bases lining up with TRBD2. Trimming removed 4 bases from V and 3 bases from J; junction bases left unmatched: 6. This CDR3 has 15 amino acids. Per germline, CDR1 MDHEN and CDR2 SYDVKM. CDR3 bases: TGTGCCAGCAGTTCAGCCGGGACTAGCGACTACGAGCAGTACTTC. Protein sequence: CASSSAGTSDYEQYF.

The chain joins TRBV18 to TRBJ2-7; possibly TRBD1 for D (6 bases). Looked up from germline, CDR1 is KGHSH and CDR2 is LQKENI. Trimming took off 1 base at V and 0 bases at J, with 22 bases between the two ends. This CDR3 comprises 19 residues. This CDR3 reads CASSPQASVRGHSSYEQYF. The CDR3, as DNA: TGTGCCAGCTCACCACAGGCGTCGGTTAGGGGACATAGCTCCTACGAGCAGTACTTC.